These T cell receptor beta chains were read from a single sample in a study of T cell clusters in autoimmune cytopenias. TCRdb re-called the multiplex PCR reads and shows each CDR3 protein once, DNA omitted. Reported are roughly 8,000 distinct CDR3 sequences; the ten largest clones contain 5% to 6.5%. The sequencing input was peripheral blood. The receptor source for this set is a human donor with an autoimmune cytopenia or autoimmune hepatitis (not recorded which). Each CDR3 is given with its conserved first and last residue. Each record gives: V gene, clone size, J gene, CDR3 protein. Some rows have no size entry. The others give once, few or many, or a class for an expanded clone.

TRBV6-1	NA	TRBJ1-5	CASTGTPWGNQPQHF
TRBV14	NA	TRBJ1-1	CASSQRQGNTEAFF
TRBV20-1	NA	TRBJ1-1	CSAYDSNTEAFF
TRBV4-3	NA	TRBJ2-6	CASSLSGVGANVLTF
TRBV6-5	medium-sized	TRBJ2-7	CASSEGTVYEQYF
TRBV29-1	medium-sized	TRBJ2-1	CSVERDNNNEQFF
TRBV6-5	medium-sized	TRBJ2-7	CASGGYRNDYEQYF
TRBV12-3/TRBV12-4	NA	TRBJ1-4	CASSFGDRNNEKLFF
TRBV18	NA	TRBJ2-5	CASSPSETQYF
TRBV20-1	NA	TRBJ1-5	CSAREAQGENQPQHF
TRBV6-5	medium-sized	TRBJ2-7	CASSRGQGSYEQYF
TRBV19	medium-sized	TRBJ2-2	CASSMQMGAGELFF
TRBV6-5	medium-sized	TRBJ1-3	CASSYRAGQVSGNTIYF
TRBV29-1	medium-sized	TRBJ1-2	CSAIYRDGYTF
TRBV6-6	NA	TRBJ2-1	CASSSSGAGGYNEQFF
TRBV19	medium-sized	TRBJ2-3	CASSPGGTDTQYF
TRBV19	medium-sized	TRBJ2-7	CASSQGVQLYEQYF
TRBV20-1	NA	TRBJ1-6	CSAREGRGRGVIHF
TRBV12-3/TRBV12-4	medium-sized	TRBJ2-3	CASSLGQGATDTQYF
TRBV6-6	NA	TRBJ1-5	CASSYLGAYNQPQHF
TRBV30	NA	TRBJ1-1	CAWRENTEAFF
TRBV14	NA	TRBJ1-1	CASSQDSWVGQGAFF
TRBV19	medium-sized	TRBJ1-2	CASSTSGQGDYGYTF
TRBV18	NA	TRBJ2-2	CASSPVGDGGTGELFF
TRBV19	medium-sized	TRBJ1-2	CASSRAGTDYGYTF
TRBV6-2/TRBV6-3	NA	TRBJ1-1	CASILPGQGKEAFF
TRBV30	NA	TRBJ1-1	CAWRGYRGRGREAFF
TRBV6-5	NA	TRBJ1-3	CASSPRAASSGNTIYF
TRBV30	NA	TRBJ1-1	CAFTEMNTEAFF
TRBV5-4	NA	TRBJ2-3	CASRLGGNTDTQYF
TRBV7-4	NA	TRBJ2-3	CASSLSQGPAQADTQYF
TRBV7-2	NA	TRBJ2-7	CASSSRTGGYEQYF
TRBV18	medium-sized	TRBJ2-2	CASSPRGVTLFF
TRBV20-1	NA	TRBJ2-1	CSAGRGQMNNEQFF
TRBV5-6	NA	TRBJ2-7	CASSGGVGGRYEQYF
TRBV6-5	medium-sized	TRBJ1-1	CASSSRVNTEAFF
TRBV13	NA	TRBJ2-7	CASSLYTASASSYEQYF
TRBV10-3	NA	TRBJ2-3	CAISESRDTQYF